This T cell receptor (beta chain) was found in a study of cytomegalovirus exposure and HLA in healthy donors. This clone was seen just once. It is likely a read error, because the conserved phenylalanine at the end of the CDR3 is missing. It is unclear where the CDR3 begins or ends on the DNA, so no DNA is shown, and the CDR3 is as TCRdb lists it. The CDR3 region is 13 residues in length, termini included. From germline, CDR1 is SGHTA and CDR2 FQGNSA. Researchers ran the PCR with 60 Vbeta and 13 Jbeta primers. Clones were read by immunoSEQ multiplex PCR, and TCRdb kept only the in-frame ones, dropping some. The table has roughly 100,000 clones, around 72% seen once.

Sequences were obtained from PBMCs. The chain is built from TRBV7-2 and TRBJ2-7; the DNA was not used to check the table's D call, TRBD2. The sequence derives from a male donor in good health and CMV-seronegative. CDR3 in amino acids: CASSPPGGDTQTL.